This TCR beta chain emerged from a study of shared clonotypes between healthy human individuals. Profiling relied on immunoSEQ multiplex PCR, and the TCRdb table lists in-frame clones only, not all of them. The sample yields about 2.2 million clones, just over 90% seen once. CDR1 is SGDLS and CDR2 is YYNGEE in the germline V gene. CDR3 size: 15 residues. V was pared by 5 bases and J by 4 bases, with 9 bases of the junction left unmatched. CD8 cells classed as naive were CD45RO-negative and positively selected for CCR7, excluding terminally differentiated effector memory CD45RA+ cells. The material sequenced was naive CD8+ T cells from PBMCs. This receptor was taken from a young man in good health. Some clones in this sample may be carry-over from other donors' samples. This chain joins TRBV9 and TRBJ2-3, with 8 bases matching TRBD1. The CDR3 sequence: CASSEDRGRADTQYF. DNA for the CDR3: TGTGCCAGCAGTGAAGACAGGGGACGTGCAGATACGCAGTATTTT.